This T cell receptor (beta chain) was obtained from a study of blood T cells in healthy people across ages (dated by TCRdb to about 2015). Context from the whole study: In model experiments, roughly one uniquely barcoded TCR beta cDNA molecule per two T cells was captured by template switching. Age-related changes in TCR beta repertoire diversity were measured in the study by deep sequencing normalized with unique cDNA molecular identifiers. The donors were divided into four age groups: young (average around 17 years), middle-aged (approximately 39), aged (about 60) and long-lived (more than 75). To avoid experimental bias, donors of different ages were spread randomly across the sequencing lanes. Using the same blood draw, the study looked at two additional independent replicas of 1 million unique cDNA reads for two donors, one aged 18 to 30 and the other aged 80 or older. Findings and caveats that apply to the study as a whole: Donor CMV infection status was unknown, potentially confounding age-related changes in expanded clonotypes. Total diversity estimates from one million sequenced T cells were considered lower bounds and underestimates. The percentage of naive T cells measured by flow cytometry correlated strongly with observed TCR beta diversity. Compared with the aged group, more naive CD4+ T cells, fewer expanded clones and increased TCR diversity were shown by the long-lived group, suggesting age selection. Observed TCR beta diversity per million T cells fell roughly linearly with age, and a significant reduction was already apparent by age roughly 40. Because profiling used bulk unsorted PBMCs, naive and antigen-experienced compartments could not be compared conclusively.

With regard to this clonotype: Its antigen is unknown. Base qualities were left out, and no much larger clone turns up one base away.

The protocol used for the library was 5' RACE. The data were produced on an Illumina HiSeq 2500. A second roughly 6 to 12 cycle PCR used a sample-barcoded 5' primer and a J-beta primer mix. A template-switch 5' adaptor carrying 12 random nucleotides introduced a unique molecular identifier onto each TCR beta cDNA molecule. Each sample yielded at least 2.5 million CDR3-containing paired-end reads. All of the RNA was converted into first-strand cDNA using the Mint cDNA synthesis kit, with a TRBC-specific oligonucleotide serving as the primer. All cDNA was treated with uracil-DNA glycosylase and then went through a first 18-cycle PCR with the universal primers M1SS and BC2_uni_R. From the authors' description of their analysis: Each sample was normalized by randomly selecting 1 million high-quality reads, each carrying a distinct molecular identifier. Instead of being binned into consensus sequences, reads that shared molecular identifiers were thrown out. CDR3 identification, clonotype clustering and error correction used MiTCR with a Q25 quality threshold and the strictest error-elimination algorithm. A nonparametric unseen species model with Euler transformation was used to estimate a lower bound on total TCR beta diversity. Clones were called with MiXCR by TCRdb after fastp trimmed the public reads at Q25, and only in-frame beta chains were retained. Entries are consolidated by CDR3 protein sequence, retaining the most common genes and DNA. The V and J calls were not made by the authors but by TCRdb's processing. Counted in this sample were over a million distinct CDR3 sequences; 40% to 45% of them appeared once. Approximately 19% of the sample goes to the ten largest clones.

The donors were roughly 40 Caucasian individuals from Russia, aged roughly 6 to 100 years, who were systemically healthy. About 10 milliliters of peripheral blood were collected from each donor into EDTA-treated Vacutainer tubes. Ficoll-Paque density-gradient centrifugation was used to isolate PBMCs, with at least 6.5 million per sample. Total RNA, at least 6 micrograms per sample, was extracted from PBMCs with Trizol reagent. The percentages of naive CD45RAhigh/CD27high T cells were determined by flow cytometry on a PBMC aliquot from every donor. Sequenced sample: blood. This sequence was found in a woman aged 55-69 years in good health.

The nucleotide sequence reads TGTGCCACCAGCAGAGTAAGATCTTGGGGGATCGGCCAAAACTATGGCTACACCTTC. Translated, it gives CATSRVRSWGIGQNYGYTF. This receptor chain uses TRBV15 and TRBJ1-2, and the D gene may be TRBD1, 5 bases matching. The V and J ends are trimmed by 1 base and 2 bases, leaving 23 bases between them. The CDR3 measures 19 amino acids from cysteine to phenylalanine. This entry keeps only the CDR3 DNA: 57 bases, framed from base 1. CDR1 and CDR2, per the germline V gene (reference sequence), are LNHNV and YYDKDF.